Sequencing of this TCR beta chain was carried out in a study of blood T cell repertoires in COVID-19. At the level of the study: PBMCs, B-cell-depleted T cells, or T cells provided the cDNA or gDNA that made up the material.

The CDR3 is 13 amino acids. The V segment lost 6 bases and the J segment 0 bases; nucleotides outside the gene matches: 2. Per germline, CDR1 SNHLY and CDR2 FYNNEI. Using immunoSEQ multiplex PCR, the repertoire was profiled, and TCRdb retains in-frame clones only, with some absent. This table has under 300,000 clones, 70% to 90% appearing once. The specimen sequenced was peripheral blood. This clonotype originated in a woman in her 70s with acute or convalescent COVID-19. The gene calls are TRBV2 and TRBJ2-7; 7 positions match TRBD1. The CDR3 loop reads CASRGGRSYEQYF. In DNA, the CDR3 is TGTGCCAGCAGAGGGGGCCGCTCCTACGAGCAGTACTTC.